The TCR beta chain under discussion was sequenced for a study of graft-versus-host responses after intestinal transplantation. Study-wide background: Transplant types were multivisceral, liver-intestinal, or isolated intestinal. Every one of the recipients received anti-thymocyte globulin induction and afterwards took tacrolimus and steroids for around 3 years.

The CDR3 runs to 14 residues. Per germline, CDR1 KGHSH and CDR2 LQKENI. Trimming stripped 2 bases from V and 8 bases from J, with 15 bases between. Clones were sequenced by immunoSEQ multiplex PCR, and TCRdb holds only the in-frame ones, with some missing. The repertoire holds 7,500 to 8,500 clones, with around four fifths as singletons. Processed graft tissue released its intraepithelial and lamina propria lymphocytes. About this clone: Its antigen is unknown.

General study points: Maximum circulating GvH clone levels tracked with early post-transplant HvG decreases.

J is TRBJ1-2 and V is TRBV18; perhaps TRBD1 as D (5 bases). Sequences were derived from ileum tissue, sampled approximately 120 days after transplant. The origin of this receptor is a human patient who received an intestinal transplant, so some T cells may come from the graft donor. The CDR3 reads CASSPEGSSGGYTF. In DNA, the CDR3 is TGTGCCAGCTCACCAGAGGGGTCTTCTGGGGGCTACACCTTC.